A single sample gave rise to the 2 T cell receptor beta chains below, sequenced in a study of T-cell reconstitution after alpha-beta-depleted transplantation in children. Unique molecular identifiers were used in preparing the TCRbeta library. TCRdb itself ran the PCR reads through MiXCR, one entry per CDR3 protein. The data show over 80,000 distinct CDR3 sequences, more than 20% seen once. The sequencing here drew on PBMCs, taken before TCRalphabeta/CD19-depleted stem cell transplant. These receptors were obtained from a boy between 2 and 10 years old with acute lymphoblastic leukemia, due to receive a stem cell transplant.

This chain uses TRBV29-1 with TRBJ1-2; D is possibly TRBD1 (6 bases). From germline, CDR1 is SQVTM and CDR2 ANQGSEA. The CDR3 spans 15 residues. V was clipped by 4 bases and J by 0 bases, with 15 bases between them. The CDR3 is CSVVAGEPSNYGYTF. Here the CDR3 DNA reads TGCAGCGTTGTGGCAGGGGAGCCCTCTAACTATGGCTACACCTTC.

This clonotype came up a few times. This chain connects TRBV20-1 to TRBJ2-1; 9 bases map to TRBD2. Germline CDR1 DFQATT, CDR2 SNEGSKA (reference sequence). V dropped 6 bases and J dropped 0; count of bases not matched to a gene: 21. The CDR3 has 20 amino acids. The chain's CDR3 is CSAPFKGLAGSRSSYNEQFF. CDR3 nucleotides: TGCAGTGCACCTTTCAAAGGGCTAGCGGGAAGTAGAAGCTCCTACAATGAGCAGTTCTTC.